The T cell receptor (beta chain) under discussion was sequenced for a study of cytomegalovirus exposure and HLA in healthy donors. Study-level results: Later analysis showed most CMV-associated TCR beta chains appearing HLA-restricted. Follow-up analysis later connected one missense variant in DCLRE1C with trimming of TCR beta V- and J-genes. An Asian-associated ancestry cluster reportedly showed fewer N-insertions than the roughly 600-donor mean in a later analysis. It was likely that a cluster of highly shared sequence variants was a sequencing artifact.

Comments on this clone: What it binds is not known.

Primers: 60 Vbeta forward and 13 Jbeta reverse. Assay: immunoSEQ multiplex PCR; the TCRdb copy retains only in-frame clones and omits some. The sample includes about 130,000 clones, around 80% of them seen just once. Trimming took 0 bases from V and 7 from J, leaving 7 bases between them. The V gene's germline CDR1 is SGHTA and CDR2 FQGTGA. The CDR3 length is 13 residues. Sequencing was carried out using PBMCs. The clonotype originates from a middle-aged woman in good health and CMV-seronegative. This rearrangement joins TRBV7-3 to TRBJ1-3; D is uncertain. CDR3 DNA sequence: TGTGCCAGCAGCTTAACCCCTACGAACACCATATATTTT. It encodes CASSLTPTNTIYF.